Below, 26 T cell receptor beta chains from the same sample are listed, as sequenced in a study of a mutant IDH1 vaccine in newly diagnosed glioma. Assay used: immunoSEQ multiplex PCR; TCRdb lists only in-frame clones, some missing. This sample has about 92,000 clones, with around 77% found just once. Time point denoted: baseline, week 1 (first vaccination visit). The treatment was: pre-vaccination baseline after standard-of-care therapy. The specimen comprised PBMCs, sampled from a glioma patient treated with radiotherapy, temozolomide or both. The source is a man aged 35-49 years with glioma.

The rearrangement links TRBV6-1 to TRBJ2-7, with D maybe TRBD1 (5 bases). The V gene lost 5 bases and the J gene lost 9 bases, with 14 bases spanning the gap. Germline CDR1 reads MNHNS; CDR2 reads SASEGT. This CDR3 region has 12 residues. The CDR3 DNA reads as TGTGCCAGCAGTTCCCAGGGCCCGGGGCAGTACTTC. Encoded protein: CASSSQGPGQYF.

The V call is TRBV5-5, the J call TRBJ1-2; D is unclear. The CDR3 has 12 residues. From germline, CDR1 is SGHKS and CDR2 YYEKEE (reference sequence). V was trimmed by 6 bases and J by 0 bases, leaving 6 bases between them. CDR3: CASTLANYGYTF. For the CDR3, the DNA is TGTGCCAGCACCTTAGCTAACTATGGCTACACCTTC.

The sample holds a few counts of this clone. Within the sample, other DNA sequences also encode this same CDR3. The genes are TRBV18 and TRBJ2-7; TRBD2 matches 8 bases. V gave up 2 bases and J gave up 0 bases; unmatched junction bases: 3. The CDR3 consists of 15 residues. In germline, CDR1 is KGHSH, CDR2 LQKENI. This CDR3 is CASSPGGRTSYEQYF. In DNA form, the CDR3 reads TGTGCCAGCTCACCAGGCGGGAGGACCTCCTACGAGCAGTACTTC.

V gene TRBV29-1 combines with J gene TRBJ2-1, with 9 bases lining up with TRBD1. Germline CDR1 reads SQVTM; CDR2 reads ANQGSEA. J gave up 7 bases and V 6 bases, and 4 bases lay outside the gene matches. This CDR3 spans 12 amino acids. The CDR3 is CSVGQGGNEQFF. CDR3 coding DNA: TGCAGCGTGGGACAGGGCGGGAATGAGCAGTTCTTC.

This clone was detected only a few times. The chain combines TRBV29-1 with TRBJ1-2; D uncertain. The CDR3 sequence is 11 residues long. Germline loops: CDR1 SQVTM, CDR2 ANQGSEA. Trimming pared 8 bases from V and 8 bases from J, leaving 15 bases between. CDR3 bases: TGCAGCTCCTCCGAAGCCGGGGGCTACACCTTC. Translated, it gives CSSSEAGGYTF. The whole variable domain, remainder taken from reference TRBV29-1 and TRBJ1-2, is SAVISQKPSRDICQRGTSLTIQCQVDSQVTMMFWYRQQPGQSLTLIATANQGSEATYESGFVIDKFPISRPNLTFSTLTVSNMSPEDSSIYLCSSSEAGGYTFGSGTRLTVV.

This chain joins TRBV7-9 and TRBJ2-5; perhaps D is TRBD1 or TRBD2 (5 bases each). Near its end, the DNA agrees better with TRBJ2-7, so the J call may be wrong. CDR1 SEHNR and CDR2 FQNEAQ come from the germline V gene (reference sequence). This CDR3 has 16 amino acids. The CDR3 protein is CASSLFLGELAYEQYF. CDR3 in DNA: TGTGCCAGCAGCTTATTCTTGGGGGAGCTAGCCTACGAGCAGTACTTC.

The CDR3 is CASSLGQGMNTEAFF. DNA of the CDR3: TGTGCCAGCAGCTTAGGCCAGGGGATGAACACTGAAGCTTTCTTT. This chain connects TRBV11-1 to TRBJ1-1; D possibly corresponds to TRBD1 (6 bases). V lost 1 base, J lost 0 bases, and 9 bases lay in between. This CDR3 has 15 residues. The germline gives CDR1 SGHAT, CDR2 FQDESV (reference sequence).

CDR3 nucleotide sequence: TGTGCCAGCAGTCCCGGGACAGGAAACGAAAAACTGTTTTTT. Translated: CASSPGTGNEKLFF. The chain joins TRBV2 to TRBJ1-4; 8 nucleotides agree with TRBD1. The CDR3 sequence is 14 residues long. V dropped 5 bases and J dropped 8; count of bases not matched to a gene: 7. Germline V lookup: CDR1 SNHLY, CDR2 FYNNEI.

The gene calls are TRBV10-3 and TRBJ1-1; D gene unclear. With 3 bases removed from V and 3 bases from J, the gap between germline ends came to 8 bases. The CDR3 loop spans 13 amino acids. The germline gives CDR1 ENHRY, CDR2 SYGVKD. The CDR3 DNA follows: TGTGCCATCAGTGACACGGACTACACTGAAGCTTTCTTT. Translating gives CAISDTDYTEAFF.

This clone appeared once. The same CDR3 arises from other DNA sequences in this sample as well. The chain is built from TRBV18 and TRBJ2-5; D gene ambiguous. This CDR3 has 14 amino acids. V was shortened by 2 bases and J by 5 bases, with 12 bases between the two germline ends. Germline assignment: CDR1 KGHSH and CDR2 LQKENI. Here the CDR3 reads CASSPGGVKETQYF. As DNA, the CDR3 is TGTGCCAGCTCACCAGGTGGGGTCAAGGAGACCCAGTACTTC.

The chain employs TRBV6-6 and TRBJ2-1; 7 positions match TRBD2. Germline V lookup: CDR1 MNHNY, CDR2 SVGAGI (reference sequence). V trimming: 0 bases; J trimming: 6 bases; junction bases outside the gene matches: 5. The length of the CDR3 is 15 residues. In nucleotides, the CDR3 is TGTGCCAGCAGTTACTCAGCGGGACCAACCAATGAGCAGTTCTTC. This translates into CASSYSAGPTNEQFF.

This clone was seen a few times. This chain connects TRBV7-2 to TRBJ2-1, with unresolved D. This CDR3 comprises 12 residues. The V end lost 0 bases, the J end lost 10 bases, and 7 bases lay between the germline ends. Germline V gene data show CDR1 as SGHTA and CDR2 as FQGNSA. CDR3: CASSLAAREQFF. CDR3 DNA: TGTGCCAGCAGCTTAGCCGCCCGGGAGCAGTTCTTC.

The V gene is TRBV11-2, the J gene TRBJ2-7, with 8 bases aligning to TRBD2. Trimming at V came to 1 base and at J to 0 bases, leaving 8 bases not matched to a gene. This CDR3 spans 17 amino acids. CDR1 SGHAT and CDR2 FQNNGV come from the germline V gene. The CDR3 nucleotides read TGTGCCAGCAGCTTAGCCTTTACTAGCGGACGCTCCTACGAGCAGTACTTC. This translates into CASSLAFTSGRSYEQYF.

V usage is TRBV18 and J usage is TRBJ1-5, with 12 bases matching TRBD1. Germline V CDR1 and CDR2: KGHSH, LQKENI. The V and J ends lost 4 bases and 6 bases, in that order; junction bases with no gene match: 10. This CDR3 is built from 17 residues. CDR3 DNA sequence: TGTGCCAGCTCACAAAATACCGGGACAGGGGGCGGTCAGCCCCAGCATTTT. Translating gives CASSQNTGTGGGQPQHF.

The CDR3, as DNA: TGCGCCAGCAGGTATCATAGTATCAGGGGCTCCTATAATTCACCCCTCCACTTT. Residues: CASRYHSIRGSYNSPLHF. J is TRBJ1-6 and V is TRBV23-1, with D perhaps TRBD1 (6 bases). TRBV23-1 is reported as an ORF; its role is uncertain. Trimming took 6 bases from V and 0 from J, leaving 18 bases between them. This CDR3 spans 18 amino acids.

The chain combines TRBV7-2 with TRBJ2-7; no clear D. The CDR3 has 14 amino acids. Trimming left V 2 bases short and J 3 bases short, with 11 bases between. The germline V gene encodes CDR1 SGHTA and CDR2 FQGNSA. CDR3 amino acids: CASSLRSYGYEQYF. In DNA form, the CDR3 reads TGTGCCAGCAGCTTAAGGAGTTACGGCTACGAGCAGTACTTC.

The chain links TRBV7-2 to TRBJ2-2, with TRBD2 as a possible D gene (5 bases). The V end lost 0 bases, the J end lost 7 bases, and 12 bases lay between the germline ends. The CDR3 sequence is 15 residues long. Germline CDR1 and CDR2: SGHTA and FQGNSA. CDR3 protein: CASSLAGVTGGELFF. CDR3 coding DNA: TGTGCCAGCAGCTTAGCGGGAGTCACGGGCGGGGAGCTGTTTTTT. Filled out from reference TRBV7-2 and TRBJ2-2, the complete variable domain reads GAGVSQSPSNKVTEKGKDVELRCDPISGHTALYWYRQSLGQGLEFLIYFQGNSAPDKSGLPSDRFSAERTGGSVSTLTIQRTQQEDSAVYLCASSLAGVTGGELFFGEGSRLTVL.

The chain is built from TRBV4-3 and TRBJ2-7; 9 bases fit TRBD2. The CDR3 covers 17 residues. CDR1 LGHNA and CDR2 YSLEER come from the germline V gene. With V trimmed by 1 base and J by 7 bases, 14 bases remained unmatched. In DNA form, the CDR3 reads TGCGCCAGCAGCCAAGCCGTGGGAGGCGGGGGGGCGAGGGAGCAGTACTTC. It codes for CASSQAVGGGGAREQYF.

The gene calls are TRBV29-1 and TRBJ1-3, with 7 bases aligning to TRBD1. The V and J ends lost 1 base and 0 bases, in that order; junction bases with no gene match: 6. The CDR3 loop spans 16 amino acids. The germline gives CDR1 SQVTM, CDR2 ANQGSEA. CDR3 DNA: TGCAGCGTTGAAGGACGCCGGGACAGCTCTGGAAACACCATATATTTT. Encoded protein: CSVEGRRDSSGNTIYF.

This rearrangement joins TRBV19 to TRBJ1-4, with D possibly TRBD1 on 6 matching bases. Between the trimmed V and J ends, which lost 2 bases and 7 bases, there was a span of 14 bases. From germline, CDR1 is LNHDA and CDR2 SQIVND (reference sequence). The CDR3 has 15 amino acids. CDR3 loop: CASSISGGAGEKLFF. Written as DNA, the CDR3 is TGTGCCAGTAGTATATCCGGGGGCGCGGGTGAAAAACTGTTTTTT.

The chain has TRBV30 and TRBJ2-7, with 7 nucleotides matching TRBD1. The CDR3 is 16 amino acids. Trimming removed 3 bases from V and 4 bases from J; junction bases left unmatched: 15. Germline CDR1 and CDR2: GTSNPN and SVGIG (reference sequence). CDR3 residues: CAWRIRLLTGNYEQYF. The CDR3 DNA reads TGTGCCTGGAGGATAAGACTCTTGACAGGGAATTACGAGCAGTACTTC.

The V call is TRBV18, the J call TRBJ2-6; D unclear. Trimming left V 3 bases short and J 0 bases short, with 6 bases between. The CDR3 is made up of 15 amino acids. The germline V gene has CDR1 KGHSH and CDR2 LQKENI. The CDR3 nucleotides are TGTGCCAGCTCACCCGACATCTCTGGGGCCAACGTCCTGACTTTC. The encoded protein is CASSPDISGANVLTF.

V and J are TRBV9 and TRBJ2-7; 14 bases are a match to TRBD2. V dropped 4 bases and J dropped 0; count of bases not matched to a gene: 9. The CDR3 sequence is 18 residues long. Germline-derived CDR1 and CDR2 are SGDLS and YYNGEE. The CDR3 DNA follows: TGTGCCAGCAGCCCCCACGGACTAGCGGGAGGCCGCTCCTACGAGCAGTACTTC. It is translated as CASSPHGLAGGRSYEQYF.

The chain uses TRBV30 and TRBJ2-7; no clear D. Between the trimmed V and J ends, which lost 0 bases and 6 bases, there was a span of 9 bases. This CDR3 has 12 residues. Germline loops: CDR1 GTSNPN, CDR2 SVGIG (reference sequence). Here the CDR3 DNA reads TGTGCCTGGAGTGTAGGATGGAGCGAGCAGTACTTC. It is translated as CAWSVGWSEQYF.

J is TRBJ1-2 and V is TRBV5-6, with 8 bases fitting TRBD1. Losses at the gene ends were 4 bases for V and 4 bases for J; bases not matched to a gene: 6. Per the germline V gene, CDR1 is SGHDT and CDR2 is YYEEEE. The CDR3 covers 14 residues. CDR3 region: CASSKDRESYGYTF. In DNA form, the CDR3 reads TGTGCCAGCAGCAAGGACAGGGAATCCTATGGCTACACCTTC.

The chain has TRBV10-1 and TRBJ2-3; D call uncertain. Germline CDR1 is WNHNN and CDR2 is SYGVQD (reference sequence). The CDR3 has 13 amino acids. V was cut by 8 bases and J by 3 bases, with 12 bases left in between. The CDR3 here is CASSNLGTDTQYF. The CDR3 DNA follows: TGCGCCAGCTCCAATCTGGGGACAGATACGCAGTATTTT.